These T cell receptor beta chains were read from a single sample in a study of patients and donors after allogeneic stem cell transplantation. TCRdb independently ran MiXCR on the RT-PCR reads; one entry per CDR3 protein. The sample carries about 200,000 distinct CDR3 sequences, 40% to 45% recorded once. Sequencing used blood, either unsorted or a sorted T cell fraction (not recorded which). These TCRs come from a human donor who was either an allogeneic HSCT recipient or a stem cell or donor lymphocyte infusion donor (not recorded which). It is not recorded whose cells these are; they may come from a transplant donor. CDR3s include the opening cysteine and the closing phenylalanine or tryptophan. The D gene is left open where the match is weak. Clone size is given for some rows only: seen once, a few or many times, or a class if the clone is expanded.

d_call	clone_size	v_call	j_call	cdr3_nt	cdr3_aa
NA	few	TRBV28	TRBJ1-1	TGTGCCAGCAGCGTCTGGGGGCAAGGGTTCACTGAAGCTTTCTTT	CASSVWGQGFTEAFF
NA	few	TRBV6-2/TRBV6-3	TRBJ2-2	TGTGCCAGCAGTCTCGGTCCTAGCGACGGGGAGCTGTTTTTT	CASSLGPSDGELFF
TRBD2	NA	TRBV3-1	TRBJ2-1	TGTGCCAGCAGCGAAGTGAGACTAGCGGGAGGGCCTTGGGATGAGCAGTTCTTC	CASSEVRLAGGPWDEQFF
TRBD1	NA	TRBV6-2/TRBV6-3	TRBJ1-1	TGTGCCAGCAGTTTTGACAGGGGAAAGGCTTTCTTT	CASSFDRGKAFF
TRBD2	NA	TRBV3-1	TRBJ2-1	TGTGCCAGCAGCCAAGGGCTAGCGGGAGCCTTTTCCCGGGAGCAGTTCTTC	CASSQGLAGAFSREQFF
NA	few	TRBV6-1	TRBJ1-4	TGTGCCAGCAGTAGGAGGCAAGCTAATGAAAAACTGTTTTTT	CASSRRQANEKLFF
NA	NA	TRBV6-6	TRBJ2-1	TGTGCCAGCACCACGCGAGACAATGAGCAGTTCTTC	CASTTRDNEQFF
NA	NA	TRBV12-3/TRBV12-4	TRBJ2-1	TGTGCCGGTTCAGGGGGGTTACACAATGAGCAGTTCTTC	CAGSGGLHNEQFF
NA	NA	TRBV5-1	TRBJ2-3	TGCGCCAGCAGCCAAGGGGATACGCAGTATTTT	CASSQGDTQYF
NA	few	TRBV29-1	TRBJ2-7	TGCAGCGTCTACCGGGACGGCAGCTCCTACGAGCAGTACTTC	CSVYRDGSSYEQYF
NA	NA	TRBV5-1	TRBJ1-1	TGCGCCAGCAGCTTGGGGATGTACACTGAAGCTTTCTTT	CASSLGMYTEAFF
TRBD2	NA	TRBV29-1	TRBJ2-1	TGCAGCCTGGAGGGACTAGCGAATGAGCAGTTCTTC	CSLEGLANEQFF
NA	few	TRBV18	TRBJ2-6	TGTGCCAGCTCCCGATGGACCGTCCCTGGGGCCAACGTCCTGACTTTC	CASSRWTVPGANVLTF
NA	NA	TRBV12-3/TRBV12-4	TRBJ1-6	TGTGCCAGCAGTGCGACCGGGTCCCTCCTCCACTTT	CASSATGSLLHF
TRBD2	NA	TRBV20-1	TRBJ2-4	TGCAGTGCTTCCCCAACGACTAGCGGGGAAAACATTCAGTACTTC	CSASPTTSGENIQYF
TRBD2	NA	TRBV5-1	TRBJ2-5	TGCGCCAGCAGCATTAGCGGGGGAGAGACCCAGTACTTC	CASSISGGETQYF
NA	few	TRBV9	TRBJ2-2	TGTGCCAGCAGCGTGACCCAAACCGGGGAGCTGTTTTTT	CASSVTQTGELFF
TRBD2	NA	TRBV3-1	TRBJ2-7	TGTGCCAGCAGCCAAGGGGGACTAGCCCACGAGCAGTACTTC	CASSQGGLAHEQYF
NA	few	TRBV5-1	TRBJ1-1	TGCGCCAGCAGCTTCGCGACAGGGAACACTGAAGCTTTCTTT	CASSFATGNTEAFF
NA	NA	TRBV5-1	TRBJ1-1	TGCGCCAGCAGTCTCCGCCACGGATTAGCGAACACTGAAGCTTTCTTT	CASSLRHGLANTEAFF
TRBD1	NA	TRBV12-3/TRBV12-4	TRBJ1-5	TGTGCCAGCAGTTCAGGAGGGGGCCATCAGCCCCAGCATTTT	CASSSGGGHQPQHF
NA	few	TRBV9	TRBJ1-4	TGTGCCAGCAGCGTAGGAGACTGGAGTGAAAAACTGTTTTTT	CASSVGDWSEKLFF
NA	few	TRBV5-1	TRBJ1-1	TGCGCCAGCAGCCTATCAGGGGTGGGCTTAACAATTTACACTGAAGCTTTCTTT	CASSLSGVGLTIYTEAFF
NA	few	TRBV28	TRBJ2-7	TGTGCCAGCAGTTTCGGGCCCCTTGACGAGCAGTACTTC	CASSFGPLDEQYF
TRBD2	once	TRBV7-9	TRBJ2-1	TGTGCCAGCAGCCCCTCTAGCGGATACTACAATGAGCAGTTCTTC	CASSPSSGYYNEQFF
TRBD1	NA	TRBV12-3/TRBV12-4	TRBJ1-4	TGTGCCAGCAGTTGGACAGGGGAAATTGAAAAACTGTTTTTT	CASSWTGEIEKLFF
TRBD2	once	TRBV29-1	TRBJ2-1	TGCAGCGTTGAAGATCGACTAGCCCCCTACAATGAGCAGTTCTTC	CSVEDRLAPYNEQFF
NA	NA	TRBV14	TRBJ2-7	TGTGCCAGCAGCCAAGCAGTTGGACGGAGCCTCTCCTACGAGCAGTACTTC	CASSQAVGRSLSYEQYF